What follows are 18 T cell receptor beta chains derived from one specimen sequenced in a study of cytomegalovirus exposure and HLA in healthy donors. Primers for the PCR totalled 60 Vbeta and 13 Jbeta. The assay was immunoSEQ multiplex PCR, and TCRdb's table has in-frame clones only and misses some. Its listing shows about 130,000 clones. What was sequenced was PBMCs. The source is an older woman in good health and CMV-seronegative.

On this clone itself: Given the absence of the conserved phenylalanine or tryptophan at the CDR3 end, a read error is likely. The rearrangement joins TRBV29-1 to TRBJ1-1, with D perhaps TRBD1 (6 bases). Trimming shortened V by 6 bases and J by 0 bases, and 11 bases separated the two germline ends. Germline assignment: CDR1 SQVTM and CDR2 ANQGSEA. CDR3 size: 13 residues. The CDR3 nucleotides are TGCAGCGTCGTACAGGGCCTGAACACTGAAGCTTTCTCT. Its translation: CSVVQGLNTEAFS.

V and J are TRBV11-1 and TRBJ2-1, with TRBD2 matching over 8 bases. Germline V gene sequence: CDR1 SGHAT, CDR2 FQDESV (reference sequence). The CDR3 contains 15 residues. V lost 1 base, J lost 6 bases, and 5 bases stayed unmatched. CDR3 sequence reads: CASSLGSRGGNEQFF. CDR3 nucleotides: TGTGCCAGCAGCTTAGGATCCCGGGGGGGCAATGAGCAGTTCTTC.

The rearrangement uses TRBV5-1 and TRBJ2-5; 7 positions match TRBD1. J lost 5 bases, V lost 4 bases, and 8 bases had no gene match. In germline, CDR1 is SGHRS, CDR2 YFSETQ. This CDR3 has 14 residues. CDR3 nucleotides: TGCGCCAGCAGCCCCGAGGGGGCGAGGGAGACCCAGTACTTC. Amino acids: CASSPEGARETQYF.

The rearrangement joins TRBV6-5 to TRBJ1-2; 9 bases agree with TRBD1. The germline CDR1 and CDR2 sequences are MNHEY and SVGAGI. V lost 5 bases and J lost 3; bases outside the gene matches: 4. The CDR3 extends over 14 amino acids. Here the CDR3 reads CASSTRQGDYGYTF. The CDR3 bases are TGTGCCAGCAGTACCAGACAGGGGGACTATGGCTACACCTTC.

This chain uses TRBV11-3 with TRBJ1-6; D possibly corresponds to TRBD1 (6 bases). Germline assignment: CDR1 SGHNT and CDR2 YENEEA. V shed 6 bases and J shed 7 bases, with 13 bases lying between them. The CDR3 runs 14 residues. CDR3 sequence reads: CASRKQGVNSPLHF. The DNA of the CDR3 is TGTGCCAGCAGAAAACAGGGTGTCAATTCACCCCTCCACTTT.

This chain joins TRBV29-1 and TRBJ2-6; D call uncertain. The CDR3 has 14 residues. V gave up 4 bases and J gave up 4 bases, with 11 bases separating them. The germline V gene has CDR1 SQVTM and CDR2 ANQGSEA. The CDR3 nucleotides are TGCAGCGTTGCAAGTGGTAGAGGGGCCAACGTCCTGACTTTC. As protein: CSVASGRGANVLTF.

The J gene is TRBJ2-7, the V gene TRBV30; 7 nucleotides match TRBD2. The V gene end was trimmed by 1 base and the J gene end by 5 bases; junction bases not matched to a gene: 11. Germline CDR1 and CDR2: GTSNPN and SVGIG (reference sequence). This CDR3 contains 15 residues. The CDR3, as DNA: TGTGCCTGGAGTGCGTATAGTGCGGGAGCTAACGAGCAGTACTTC. It specifies CAWSAYSAGANEQYF.

This chain uses TRBV5-4 with TRBJ2-3; D is possibly TRBD2 (5 bases). CDR1 is SGHNT, CDR2 YYREEE, per germline (reference sequence). The CDR3 is made up of 13 amino acids. Deletions cut 2 bases from V and 6 bases from J, with 10 bases between. In DNA form, the CDR3 reads TGTGCCAGCAGCTTTGCTAGCAGTGATACGCAGTATTTT. Translation: CASSFASSDTQYF.

The V gene is TRBV5-4, the J gene TRBJ2-6, with D tentatively TRBD1 (6 bases). Between the trimmed V and J ends, which lost 1 base and 4 bases, there was a span of 18 bases. Germline assignment: CDR1 SGHNT and CDR2 YYREEE (reference sequence). The CDR3 contains 18 residues. The CDR3 protein is CASSLQGIARGGANVLTF. The CDR3 DNA is TGTGCCAGCAGCTTGCAGGGGATTGCCCGTGGGGGGGCCAACGTCCTGACTTTC.

The rearrangement uses TRBV28 and TRBJ2-1; D is perhaps TRBD2 (6 bases). The CDR3 consists of 17 residues. Trimming removed 6 bases at V and 3 bases at J, with 21 bases between. CDR1 and CDR2 (germline): MDHEN, SYDVKM. CDR3 loop: CASSPLTLSSDYNEQFF. The DNA of the CDR3 is TGTGCCAGCAGCCCCTTGACGTTGTCTAGCGACTACAATGAGCAGTTCTTC. The whole variable domain, remainder taken from reference TRBV28 and TRBJ2-1, is DVKVTQSSRYLVKRTGEKVFLECVQDMDHENMFWYRQDPGLGLRLIYFSYDVKMKEKGDIPEGYSVSREKKERFSLILESASTNQTSMYLCASSPLTLSSDYNEQFFGPGTRLTVL.

The J gene is TRBJ1-5, the V gene TRBV5-5; D is possibly TRBD1 (5 bases). V was trimmed by 0 bases and J by 4 bases, leaving 11 bases between them. This CDR3 comprises 15 residues. The V gene's germline CDR1 is SGHKS and CDR2 YYEKEE (reference sequence). CDR3 bases: TGTGCCAGCAGCTTGGGGGTCGGGGGGAATCAGCCCCAGCATTTT. Its translation: CASSLGVGGNQPQHF.

This rearrangement joins TRBV11-2 to TRBJ2-2; 8 bases are shared with TRBD1. This CDR3 has 13 residues. The V gene's germline CDR1 is SGHAT and CDR2 FQNNGV. V lost 6 bases and J lost 8; bases outside the gene matches: 5. CDR3 sequence (DNA): TGTGCCAGCAGACGAACAGGGGGAGGGGAGCTGTTTTTT. Protein: CASRRTGGGELFF. The full variable domain, completed using reference TRBV11-2 and TRBJ2-2, is EAGVAQSPRYKIIEKRQSVAFWCNPISGHATLYWYQQILGQGPKLLIQFQNNGVVDDSQLPKDRFSAERLKGVDSTLKIQPAKLEDSAVYLCASRRTGGGELFFGEGSRLTVL.

V is TRBV19 and J is TRBJ1-5, with a weak D call TRBD1 (6 bases). Germline V CDR1 and CDR2: LNHDA, SQIVND (reference sequence). The CDR3 extends over 19 amino acids. Trimming shortened V by 1 base and J by 5 bases, and 24 bases separated the two germline ends. CDR3 sequence: CASSIAPPAKDRGDQPQHF. In DNA form, the CDR3 reads TGTGCCAGTAGTATAGCGCCCCCCGCCAAGGACAGAGGGGATCAGCCCCAGCATTTT.

The chain uses TRBV9 and TRBJ2-3; TRBD2 matches at 12 bases. The length of the CDR3 is 16 residues. The germline CDR1 and CDR2 sequences are SGDLS and YYNGEE. Trimming took 3 bases from V and 2 from J; bases not matched to a gene: 4. DNA of the CDR3: TGTGCCAGCAGCGCCGGGACTAGCGGGCTCACAGATACGCAGTATTTT. Translation gives CASSAGTSGLTDTQYF.

CDR3 loop: CASSYGAGGHNEQFF. Here the CDR3 DNA reads TGTGCCAGCAGTTACGGGGCGGGGGGGCACAATGAGCAGTTCTTC. The chain carries TRBV6-5 and TRBJ2-1, with 9 bases matching TRBD2. Germline CDR1 and CDR2: MNHEY and SVGAGI. CDR3 length equals 15 residues. Trimming at V came to 2 bases and at J to 5 bases, leaving 4 bases not matched to a gene.

The genes are TRBV28 and TRBJ1-1; TRBD1 is a possible D gene (5 bases). CDR1 is MDHEN, CDR2 SYDVKM, per germline. This CDR3 has 13 amino acids. Trimming stripped 6 bases from V and 1 base from J, with 9 bases between. For the CDR3, the DNA is TGTGCCAGCAGCATCACAGGGAACACTGAAGCTTTCTTT. This sequence encodes CASSITGNTEAFF.

V and J are TRBV27 and TRBJ2-7; 13 bases line up with TRBD2. This CDR3 is 15 amino acids long. Trimming at V came to 4 bases and at J to 6 bases, leaving 6 bases not matched to a gene. Germline CDR1 reads MNHEY; CDR2 reads SMNVEV (reference sequence). In DNA form, the CDR3 reads TGTGCCAGCAGTTCCCGGACTAGCGGGGGTGTCGAGCAGTACTTC. Amino acids: CASSSRTSGGVEQYF.

The chain carries TRBV10-2 and TRBJ2-1; 16 bases are a match to TRBD2. Germline CDR1 WSHSY, CDR2 SAAADI. The CDR3 is 18 amino acids. After removal of 6 bases from V and 1 base from J, the junction contained 6 bases not matched to a gene. In nucleotides, the CDR3 is TGCGCCAGCAGACCGGGACTAGCGGGAGGGCCGTCCTACAATGAGCAGTTCTTC. Translated: CASRPGLAGGPSYNEQFF.